What follows are 25 T cell receptor beta chains derived from one specimen sequenced in a study of T cell changes during pregnancy in multiple sclerosis. Profiling relied on immunoSEQ multiplex PCR, and the TCRdb table lists in-frame clones only, not all of them. The repertoire holds more than 11,000 clones, with 90% to 95% as singletons. The sample in question was peripheral blood, obtained in the second trimester of pregnancy. The receptors shown here come from a female donor in good health, enrolled as a control in a pregnancy study.

The chain links TRBV5-6 to TRBJ2-3; perhaps TRBD1 as D (6 bases). The V end was cut by 2 bases, the J end by 1 base, with 11 bases between. In germline, CDR1 is SGHDT, CDR2 YYEEEE. This CDR3 is 15 amino acids long. The CDR3 bases are TGTGCCAGCAGCTTTGTAGGGGGACGCACAGATACGCAGTATTTT. Encoded protein: CASSFVGGRTDTQYF. Full variable domain (outside the CDR3, taken from reference TRBV5-6 and TRBJ2-3): DAGVTQSPTHLIKTRGQQVTLRCSPKSGHDTVSWYQQALGQGPQFIFQYYEEEERQRGNFPDRFSGHQFPNYSSELNVNALLLGDSALYLCASSFVGGRTDTQYFGPGTRLTVL.

This clone was counted a single time. The rearrangement joins TRBV10-2 to TRBJ1-1; no clear D. There are 12 residues in the CDR3. The germline V and J ends were trimmed by 10 bases and 1 base, with 10 bases remaining between them. From germline, CDR1 is WSHSY and CDR2 SAAADI. In DNA, the CDR3 is TGCGCCACCGGTGCGGGGAACACTGAAGCTTTCTTT. It translates to CATGAGNTEAFF.

This clone occurred once. V and J are TRBV19 and TRBJ2-2, with a weak D call TRBD1 (5 bases). CDR3 size: 16 residues. The germline V gene has CDR1 LNHDA and CDR2 SQIVND (reference sequence). The V end was cut by 2 bases, the J end by 5 bases, with 15 bases between. The CDR3 nucleotides are TGTGCCAGTAGTATAAGGCAGGGAATTGGGACCGGGGAGCTGTTTTTT. It codes for CASSIRQGIGTGELFF.

The chain has TRBV5-5 and TRBJ1-5, with TRBD1 identical over 8 bases. Germline CDR1 reads SGHKS; CDR2 reads YYEKEE (reference sequence). After removal of 4 bases from V and 0 bases from J, the junction contained 9 bases not matched to a gene. The CDR3 extends over 17 amino acids. The CDR3 DNA reads as TGTGCCAGCAGCCCAGGACAGGGACACCTTAGCAATCAGCCCCAGCATTTT. Translation: CASSPGQGHLSNQPQHF.

The V call is TRBV6-5, the J call TRBJ2-7, with D possibly being TRBD2 (7 bases). V was shortened by 8 bases and J by 0 bases, with 14 bases between the two germline ends. The germline V gene has CDR1 MNHEY and CDR2 SVGAGI. This CDR3 is 14 amino acids long. The chain's CDR3 is CASGRGSLSYEQYF. The CDR3 bases are TGTGCCAGCGGGAGGGGGTCCCTCTCCTACGAGCAGTACTTC.

The chain couples TRBV12-5 to TRBJ1-2; TRBD1 matches at 9 bases. The CDR3 length is 15 residues. The ends lost 6 bases at V and 6 bases at J; junction bases unmatched: 11. Germline V gene sequence: CDR1 LGHNT, CDR2 FRNRAP. The chain's CDR3 is CASGLPGQGKDGYTF. The CDR3 region has the DNA TGTGCTAGTGGCCTCCCGGGACAGGGAAAGGATGGCTACACCTTC.

This chain links TRBV19 with TRBJ2-3; weak D call: TRBD1 (5 bases). The CDR3 runs 13 residues. Trimming removed 3 bases from V and 4 bases from J, with 8 bases in between. Germline V CDR1 and CDR2: LNHDA, SQIVND (reference sequence). CDR3 DNA: TGTGCCAGTAGTATTCAGGGCTCAGATACGCAGTATTTT. Protein sequence: CASSIQGSDTQYF. The complete variable domain, with remaining parts taken from reference TRBV19 and TRBJ2-3, reads DGGITQSPKYLFRKEGQNVTLSCEQNLNHDAMYWYRQDPGQGLRLIYYSQIVNDFQKGDIAEGYSVSREKKESFPLTVTSAQKNPTAFYLCASSIQGSDTQYFGPGTRLTVL.

V usage is TRBV7-6 and J usage is TRBJ2-5, with 14 bases that match TRBD2. The CDR3 is made up of 17 amino acids. CDR1 and CDR2 from the germline V gene are SGHVS and FNYEAQ. V was pared by 1 base and J by 5 bases, with 6 bases of the junction left unmatched. CDR3 in DNA: TGTGCCAGCAGCTTAGTCGGACTAGCGGGAGGAGGGGAGACCCAGTACTTC. This sequence encodes CASSLVGLAGGGETQYF.

This clone has only one observation. The gene calls are TRBV6-5 and TRBJ1-4; D may be TRBD1 (6 bases). CDR3 length: 16 residues. With 0 bases removed from V and 7 bases from J, the gap between germline ends came to 15 bases. The germline CDR1 and CDR2 sequences are MNHEY and SVGAGI. The CDR3 DNA follows: TGTGCCAGCAGTTACTCTATCGGGGGAGGGGGTGAAAAACTGTTTTTT. Its translation is CASSYSIGGGGEKLFF.

J is TRBJ2-2 and V is TRBV5-1, with 9 nucleotides matching TRBD1. Per germline, CDR1 SGHRS and CDR2 YFSETQ. The CDR3 runs 16 residues. The ends lost 5 bases at V and 3 bases at J; junction bases unmatched: 8. The chain's CDR3 is CASRSTGGDHTGELFF. The CDR3 nucleotides read TGCGCCAGCAGATCGACAGGGGGGGATCACACCGGGGAGCTGTTTTTT.

This chain links TRBV5-5 with TRBJ2-7, with 7 bases identical to TRBD1. The CDR3 runs 14 residues. The germline V gene encodes CDR1 SGHKS and CDR2 YYEKEE (reference sequence). Trimming removed 3 bases from V and 0 bases from J; junction bases left unmatched: 3. The DNA of the CDR3 is TGTGCCAGCAGCTACCGGGACAGCTCCTACGAGCAGTACTTC. Its translation: CASSYRDSSYEQYF. The full variable domain, its missing parts supplied by reference TRBV5-5 and TRBJ2-7, is DAGVTQSPTHLIKTRGQQVTLRCSPISGHKSVSWYQQVLGQGPQFIFQYYEKEERGRGNFPDRFSARQFPNYSSELNVNALLLGDSALYLCASSYRDSSYEQYFGPGTRLTVT.

This chain joins TRBV19 and TRBJ2-3; 9 nucleotides line up with TRBD2. The CDR3 covers 15 residues. The junction had 7 bases not matched to a gene; V was cut back by 3 bases and J by 6 bases. The germline V gene encodes CDR1 LNHDA and CDR2 SQIVND (reference sequence). The CDR3, as DNA: TGTGCCAGTAGTATCAATAGCGGGAGATACGATACGCAGTATTTT. It encodes CASSINSGRYDTQYF.

The gene calls are TRBV7-8 and TRBJ2-1; TRBD2 aligns across 7 bases. The length of the CDR3 is 16 residues. J gave up 0 bases and V 5 bases, and 7 bases lay outside the gene matches. Germline V CDR1 and CDR2: SGHVS, FQNEAQ. CDR3 protein: CASSPYRGGSYNEQFF. CDR3 coding DNA: TGTGCCAGCAGCCCCTACCGCGGGGGCTCCTACAATGAGCAGTTCTTC.

The CDR3 coding sequence is TGTGCCAGCAGCTTAGCGGAGAAGGGGCACACCATATATTTT. Amino acid sequence: CASSLAEKGHTIYF. The chain joins TRBV7-9 to TRBJ1-3, with D possibly matching TRBD1 (5 bases). Per germline, CDR1 SEHNR and CDR2 FQNEAQ (reference sequence). The CDR3 totals 14 residues. V shed 0 bases and J shed 8 bases, with 11 bases lying between them. The full variable domain, in which reference TRBV7-9 and TRBJ1-3 provide the parts outside the CDR3, is DTGVSQNPRHKITKRGQNVTFRCDPISEHNRLYWYRQTLGQGPEFLTYFQNEAQLEKSRLLSDRFSAERPKGSFSTLEIQRTEQGDSAMYLCASSLAEKGHTIYFGEGSWLTVV.

The V and J genes are TRBV29-1 and TRBJ1-4; possibly TRBD1 for D (5 bases). CDR3 length: 11 residues. Germline V lookup: CDR1 SQVTM, CDR2 ANQGSEA. V was shortened by 7 bases and J by 2 bases, with 5 bases between the two germline ends. The CDR3 loop is CSAGTNEKLFF. CDR3 bases: TGCAGCGCAGGGACTAATGAAAAACTGTTTTTT.

The V gene is TRBV27, the J gene TRBJ1-5, with 7 nucleotides matching TRBD1. Germline loops: CDR1 MNHEY, CDR2 SMNVEV (reference sequence). The CDR3 has 17 residues. V dropped 2 bases and J dropped 4; count of bases not matched to a gene: 11. CDR3 residues: CASSLRIGGAGNQPQHF. CDR3 DNA sequence: TGTGCCAGCAGTTTACGAATAGGGGGCGCGGGGAATCAGCCCCAGCATTTT.

The gene calls are TRBV25-1 and TRBJ2-7; 9 nucleotides align to TRBD1. Germline CDR1 MGHDK, CDR2 SYGVNS. Trimming at V came to 3 bases and at J to 1 base, leaving 7 bases not matched to a gene. The CDR3 is 16 residues long. CDR3 in DNA: TGTGCCAGCAGTGACCGGACGGGACAGGGTTCCTACGAGCAGTACTTC. Protein: CASSDRTGQGSYEQYF.

The genes are TRBV28 and TRBJ2-6, with a possible D match to TRBD1 (6 bases). The germline CDR1 and CDR2 sequences are MDHEN and SYDVKM. Trimming took 3 bases from V and 2 from J, leaving 8 bases between them. There are 15 residues in the CDR3. This CDR3 reads CASSFSGAGANVLTF. CDR3 nucleotides: TGTGCCAGCAGTTTTTCAGGGGCTGGGGCCAACGTCCTGACTTTC.

The chain carries TRBV7-2 and TRBJ2-5; D is uncertain. Germline CDR1 SGHTA, CDR2 FQGNSA. V was trimmed by 3 bases and J by 5 bases, leaving 13 bases between them. CDR3 length equals 14 residues. The CDR3 DNA follows: TGTGCCAGCAGCTTTAAGACGGGTGAGGAGACCCAGTACTTC. It translates to CASSFKTGEETQYF.

V is TRBV9 and J is TRBJ1-1; 7 bases align to TRBD1. The CDR3 spans 15 residues. V gave up 3 bases and J gave up 0 bases; unmatched junction bases: 5. Looked up from germline, CDR1 is SGDLS and CDR2 is YYNGEE. The CDR3, as DNA: TGTGCCAGCAGCGCAGGGGGGCCTATGAACACTGAAGCTTTCTTT. It is translated as CASSAGGPMNTEAFF. Looking up the rest from reference TRBV9 and TRBJ1-1 gives the full variable domain: DSGVTQTPKHLITATGQRVTLRCSPRSGDLSVYWYQQSLDQGLQFLIQYYNGEERAKGNILERFSAQQFPDLHSELNLSSLELGDSALYFCASSAGGPMNTEAFFGQGTRLTVV.

This chain connects TRBV5-1 to TRBJ1-1, with TRBD1 as a possible D gene (6 bases). This CDR3 has 16 residues. The ends were cut back, 1 base at V and 4 bases at J, with 17 bases in the middle. Germline V gives CDR1 SGHRS, CDR2 YFSETQ. The CDR3 here is CASSLMIRGASTEAFF. DNA of the CDR3: TGCGCCAGCAGCTTGATGATACGGGGGGCAAGCACTGAAGCTTTCTTT. The full variable domain, rest sourced from reference TRBV5-1 and TRBJ1-1, is KAGVTQTPRYLIKTRGQQVTLSCSPISGHRSVSWYQQTPGQGLQFLFEYFSETQRNKGNFPGRFSGRQFSNSRSEMNVSTLELGDSALYLCASSLMIRGASTEAFFGQGTRLTVV.

CDR3 in amino acids: CASSDTGKSTEAFF. CDR3 sequence (DNA): TGTGCCAGCTCAGACACCGGGAAGAGCACTGAAGCTTTCTTT. The chain combines TRBV18 with TRBJ1-1; D remains unclear. The V end was cut by 5 bases, the J end by 4 bases, with 14 bases between. This CDR3 has 14 amino acids. In germline, CDR1 is KGHSH, CDR2 LQKENI. The full variable domain, its missing parts supplied by reference TRBV18 and TRBJ1-1, is NAGVMQNPRHLVRRRGQEARLRCSPMKGHSHVYWYRQLPEEGLKFMVYLQKENIIDESGMPKERFSAEFPKEGPSILRIQQVVRGDSAAYFCASSDTGKSTEAFFGQGTRLTVV.

This clone was found once. The V call is TRBV29-1, the J call TRBJ1-4; 8 nucleotides line up with TRBD1. V gave up 7 bases and J gave up 12 bases; unmatched junction bases: 10. The CDR3 loop spans 12 amino acids. Looked up from germline, CDR1 is SQVTM and CDR2 is ANQGSEA. The DNA of the CDR3 is TGCAGCGGGGGGCGACAGGGGATGGAACTGTTTTTT. Protein: CSGGRQGMELFF. Full variable domain (remainder filled in from reference TRBV29-1 and TRBJ1-4): SAVISQKPSRDICQRGTSLTIQCQVDSQVTMMFWYRQQPGQSLTLIATANQGSEATYESGFVIDKFPISRPNLTFSTLTVSNMSPEDSSIYLCSGGRQGMELFFGSGTQLSVL.

This clone was recorded only once. CDR3 sequence (DNA): TGCAGCGTTGGGGAGTCGGAAAATCAGCCCCAGCATTTT. It encodes CSVGESENQPQHF. The chain joins TRBV29-1 to TRBJ1-5; D unclear. The CDR3 covers 13 residues. Germline CDR1 reads SQVTM; CDR2 reads ANQGSEA. The V end was cut by 4 bases, the J end by 4 bases, with 11 bases between.

The rearrangement links TRBV20-1 to TRBJ1-6, with 7 bases that match TRBD1. CDR1 and CDR2 (germline): DFQATT, SNEGSKA (reference sequence). V shed 6 bases and J 15 bases; nucleotides not matched to a gene: 8. The CDR3 is made up of 11 amino acids. The CDR3 spells CSARGASILHF. DNA for the CDR3: TGCAGTGCCAGGGGGGCCTCAATCCTCCACTTT.